The next 14 T cell receptor beta chains were all read from a single sample in a study of blood T cells in healthy people across ages. Then a second PCR, running roughly 7 to 11 cycles, was carried out with a sample-barcoded 5' primer and a J-beta primer mix. TCRdb ran MiXCR on the 5' RACE reads and lists one entry per CDR3 protein. The sample holds around 1,000,000 distinct CDR3 sequences, around two fifths seen once. Sequencing input: blood. These receptors were obtained from a man aged 18 to 30 in good health.

V and J are TRBV20-1 and TRBJ1-5; unclear D gene. The CDR3 loop spans 13 amino acids. The V end was cut by 1 base, the J end by 4 bases, with 8 bases between. The V gene's germline CDR1 is DFQATT and CDR2 SNEGSKA (reference sequence). The CDR3 DNA reads as TGCAGTGCTAGAGTAACTGGAAATCAGCCCCAGCATTTT. Protein sequence: CSARVTGNQPQHF.

This clonotype was picked up a small number of times. V and J are TRBV6-6 and TRBJ1-6; possibly TRBD1 for D (6 bases). The V gene lost 0 bases and the J gene lost 7 bases, with 7 bases spanning the gap. Germline-derived CDR1 and CDR2 are MNHNY and SVGAGI (reference sequence). The CDR3 runs 14 residues. The CDR3 loop is CASSYSQGNSPLHF. CDR3 nucleotides: TGTGCCAGCAGTTACTCTCAGGGGAATTCACCCCTCCACTTT.

The CDR3 coding sequence is TGCAGCGCCGGGGGCAGGAACACTGAAGCTTTCTTT. This codes for CSAGGRNTEAFF. This sequence joins TRBV29-1 and TRBJ1-1, with a tentative D call TRBD1 (6 bases). With 7 bases removed from V and 1 base from J, the gap between germline ends came to 10 bases. The CDR3 length is 12 residues. Germline CDR1 SQVTM, CDR2 ANQGSEA.

This clonotype has ten or more counts. The rearrangement joins TRBV9 to TRBJ2-1; 7 nucleotides line up with TRBD1. Germline CDR1 reads SGDLS; CDR2 reads YYNGEE. V was clipped by 4 bases and J by 5 bases; unmatched bases: 15. The CDR3 covers 17 residues. The CDR3 DNA is TGTGCCAGCAGCTATACAACCGCGACAGGGTCCGACAATGAGCAGTTCTTC. Protein product: CASSYTTATGSDNEQFF.

The chain uses TRBV7-2 and TRBJ1-5; no clear D. The CDR3 covers 15 residues. V was pared by 7 bases and J by 3 bases, with 16 bases between. Germline V CDR1 and CDR2: SGHTA, FQGNSA. CDR3 nucleotide sequence: TGTGCCAGCACCGAAAGCACCGGACTCAATCAGCCCCAGCATTTT. Its protein product is CASTESTGLNQPQHF.

Regarding this clonotype: One end of the junction does not line up with germline, which may come from a read error. This chain links TRBV6-6 with TRBJ1-6, with D tentatively TRBD1 (6 bases). In germline, CDR1 is MNHNY, CDR2 SVGAGI (reference sequence). The CDR3 is 14 residues long. The CDR3 loop is CASLRGAGNSPPHF. CDR3 coding DNA: TGTGCCAGCCTACGGGGGGCAGGTAATTCACCCCCCCACTTT.

This clonotype has more than one count but fewer than ten. The V call is TRBV6-5, the J call TRBJ2-1; possibly TRBD1 for D (6 bases). With the DNA end fitting TRBJ2-7 better, the J assignment may be wrong. Looked up from germline, CDR1 is MNHEY and CDR2 is SVGAGI. CDR3 length: 13 amino acids. CDR3 sequence (DNA): TGTGCCAGCAGGGGGGCCTCCTACAATGAGCAGTACTTC. It encodes CASRGASYNEQYF.

This clonotype was counted only a few times. The V call is TRBV14, the J call TRBJ1-2; 11 bases line up with TRBD1. The CDR3 is made up of 15 amino acids. The V and J ends lost 5 bases and 6 bases, in that order; junction bases with no gene match: 8. Looked up from germline, CDR1 is SGHDN and CDR2 is FVKESK. The DNA for the CDR3 is TGTGCCAGCAGCATTCGGACAGGGGGCGCAGATGGCTACACCTTC. The encoded protein is CASSIRTGGADGYTF.

This clonotype is a singleton in its sample. This chain uses TRBV20-1 with TRBJ2-1; D not certain. In germline, CDR1 is DFQATT, CDR2 SNEGSKA (reference sequence). Trimming took off 3 bases at V and 0 bases at J, with 12 bases between the two ends. The CDR3 runs 15 residues. The CDR3, as DNA: TGCAGTGCTAGTCGCGTTTGGCGCTCCTACAATGAGCAGTTCTTC. Its protein is CSASRVWRSYNEQFF.

The chain is built from TRBV29-1 and TRBJ1-2, with 8 bases matching TRBD1. Germline lookup yields CDR1 SQVTM and CDR2 ANQGSEA. V was clipped by 8 bases and J by 4 bases; unmatched bases: 9. This CDR3 is 13 amino acids long. CDR3 in amino acids: CSTQTGAGYGYTF. For the CDR3, the DNA is TGCAGCACCCAGACAGGGGCCGGCTATGGCTACACCTTC.

This clonotype came up once. The rearrangement links TRBV20-1 to TRBJ2-5, with D tentatively TRBD2 (6 bases). The CDR3 length is 15 residues. Germline CDR1 DFQATT, CDR2 SNEGSKA (reference sequence). Trimming took off 6 bases at V and 5 bases at J, with 22 bases between the two ends. DNA for the CDR3: TGCAGTGCCTATCCCCCCCTTAGCGGAAAGGAGACCCAGTACTTC. It encodes CSAYPPLSGKETQYF.

This rearrangement joins TRBV2 to TRBJ1-5; 8 nucleotides agree with TRBD1. CDR1 and CDR2 from the germline V gene are SNHLY and FYNNEI. This CDR3 contains 14 residues. The CDR3 DNA is TGTGCTACACGACAGGGGCTTAGCAATCAGCCCCAGCATTTT. Amino acids: CATRQGLSNQPQHF.

The V gene is TRBV20-1, the J gene TRBJ1-2, with no clear D. The ends were cut back, 6 bases at V and 7 bases at J, with 15 bases in the middle. Germline CDR1 and CDR2: DFQATT and SNEGSKA (reference sequence). This CDR3 is 12 amino acids long. The CDR3 DNA follows: TGCAGTGCCCAGCTCGCTGCGACTGGCTACACCTTC. Translating it yields CSAQLAATGYTF.

This clonotype came up a few times. This chain uses TRBV27 with TRBJ2-7; D may correspond to TRBD1 or TRBD2 (6 bases each). Trimming stripped 5 bases from V and 0 bases from J, with 17 bases between. CDR3 length equals 16 residues. From germline, CDR1 is MNHEY and CDR2 SMNVEV (reference sequence). The CDR3 spells CASSPEGGVSSYEQYF. CDR3 coding DNA: TGTGCCAGCAGTCCCGAGGGGGGTGTAAGCTCCTACGAGCAGTACTTC.